The rows below give T cell receptor beta chains drawn from one sample of a study of neurological immune-mediated disorders. In TCRdb, the 5' RACE reads were re-called with MiXCR into one record per CDR3 protein. This table has some 29,000 distinct CDR3 sequences, more than 10% appearing once. The material sequenced was PBMCs. These receptor sequences come from a man aged 55 to 70 in good health. Both conserved end residues are part of each CDR3. A D gene is named only where the DNA matches it firmly. Not all rows give a size; the values are once, few, many and, for expanded clones, a class.

j_call v_call clone_size cdr3_length d_call cdr3_aa cdr3_nt
TRBJ1-1 TRBV5-1 many 15 TRBD1 CASSPWQGARTEAFF TGCGCCAGCAGCCCCTGGCAGGGGGCGCGGACTGAAGCTTTCTTT
TRBJ1-2 TRBV5-1 many 17 . CASSLEFGGARGYGYTF TGCGCCAGCAGCTTGGAGTTCGGCGGGGCCCGGGGCTATGGCTACACCTTC
TRBJ1-1 TRBV3-1 many 12 . CASSPGFAEAFF TGTGCCAGCAGCCCAGGGTTCGCTGAAGCTTTCTTT
TRBJ2-5 TRBV20-1 many 12 . CSALQYQETQYF TGCAGTGCTCTACAGTACCAAGAGACCCAGTACTTC
TRBJ2-5 TRBV14 many 15 TRBD2 CASSRGLAGGETQYF TGTGCCAGCAGCCGCGGACTAGCGGGCGGGGAGACCCAGTACTTC
TRBJ2-7 TRBV7-2 many 14 . CASSSQGGPYEQYF TGTGCCAGCAGCTCGCAAGGGGGGCCCTACGAGCAGTACTTC
TRBJ2-1 TRBV9 many 15 TRBD2 CASSARLAEYNEQFF TGTGCCAGCAGCGCTCGACTAGCGGAATACAATGAGCAGTTCTTC
TRBJ2-3 TRBV5-1 . 13 . CASSWGVPNTQYF TGCGCCAGCAGCTGGGGCGTCCCGAATACGCAGTATTTT
TRBJ1-5 TRBV10-3 . 15 . CAISADRSEHQPQHF TGTGCCATCAGTGCGGACAGAAGCGAGCATCAGCCCCAGCATTTT
TRBJ2-1 TRBV12-3/TRBV12-4 many 16 . CASTTPQGGSRNEQFF TGTGCCAGCACCACCCCACAGGGCGGGAGTCGCAATGAGCAGTTCTTC
TRBJ2-2 TRBV7-3 many 16 TRBD2 CASSTRTSGKTGELFF TGTGCCAGCAGCACCCGGACTAGCGGAAAGACCGGGGAGCTGTTTTTT
TRBJ1-1 TRBV5-6 medium-sized 12 . CASGGFSTEAFF TGTGCCAGCGGGGGCTTTAGCACTGAAGCTTTCTTT
TRBJ2-3 TRBV20-1 . 14 . CSARAGVGTDTQYF TGCAGTGCTAGAGCGGGAGTCGGCACAGATACGCAGTATTTT
TRBJ2-3 TRBV27 many 13 . CASSGWIGDTQYF TGTGCCAGCAGTGGGTGGATCGGGGATACGCAGTATTTT
TRBJ1-6 TRBV9 many 12 . CASSDWGSPLHF TGTGCCAGCAGCGATTGGGGTTCACCCCTCCACTTT
TRBJ1-6 TRBV6-1 many 12 . CASSESASPLHF TGTGCCAGCAGTGAATCGGCTTCACCCCTCCACTTT
TRBJ2-1 TRBV5-1 many 13 TRBD1 CASSLTGGNEQFF TGCGCCAGCAGCTTGACAGGGGGCAATGAGCAGTTCTTC
TRBJ1-5 TRBV7-8 many 13 . CASSFRVNQPQHF TGTGCCAGCAGCTTTCGGGTCAATCAGCCCCAGCATTTT
TRBJ2-1 TRBV5-1 many 12 . CASSPPSHEQFF TGCGCCAGCAGCCCCCCTAGCCATGAGCAGTTCTTC
TRBJ1-5 TRBV10-3 many 14 . CAISEAGSNQPQHF TGTGCCATCAGTGAGGCCGGGAGCAATCAGCCCCAGCATTTT
TRBJ1-1 TRBV12-3/TRBV12-4 many 13 . CASSQQGPTEAFF TGTGCCAGCAGTCAACAGGGACCCACTGAAGCTTTCTTT
TRBJ2-2 TRBV20-1 many 13 . CSARTQNTGELFF TGCAGTGCGAGGACACAGAACACCGGGGAGCTGTTTTTT